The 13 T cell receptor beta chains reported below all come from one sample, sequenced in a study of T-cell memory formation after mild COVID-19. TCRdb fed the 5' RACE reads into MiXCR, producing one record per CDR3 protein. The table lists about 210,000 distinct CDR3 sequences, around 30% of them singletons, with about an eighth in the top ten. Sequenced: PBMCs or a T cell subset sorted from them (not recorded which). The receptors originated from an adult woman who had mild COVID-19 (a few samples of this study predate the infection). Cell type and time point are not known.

CDR3 nucleotides: TGTGCCAGCAGTTACTCCATCACGGCAGGGGTCTACGAGCAGTACTTC. Amino acid sequence: CASSYSITAGVYEQYF. The V gene is TRBV6-2 or TRBV6-3, the J gene TRBJ2-7; perhaps TRBD1 as D (6 bases). This CDR3 is built from 16 residues. Per the germline V gene, CDR1 is MNHEY and CDR2 is SVGEGT. The V gene lost 0 bases and the J gene lost 3 bases, with 15 bases spanning the gap.

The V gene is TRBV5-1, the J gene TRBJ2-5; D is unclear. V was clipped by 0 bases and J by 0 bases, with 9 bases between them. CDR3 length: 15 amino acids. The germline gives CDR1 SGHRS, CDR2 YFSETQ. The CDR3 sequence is CASSLEVPYQETQYF. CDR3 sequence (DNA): TGCGCCAGCAGCTTGGAAGTACCGTACCAAGAGACCCAGTACTTC.

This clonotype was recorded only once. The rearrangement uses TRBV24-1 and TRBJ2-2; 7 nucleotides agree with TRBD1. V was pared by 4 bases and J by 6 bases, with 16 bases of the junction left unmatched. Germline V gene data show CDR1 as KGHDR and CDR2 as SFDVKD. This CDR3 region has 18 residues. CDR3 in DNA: TGTGCCACCAGTGACCCCACCGGGACAGCCACAAGATCCGGGGAGCTGTTTTTT. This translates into CATSDPTGTATRSGELFF.

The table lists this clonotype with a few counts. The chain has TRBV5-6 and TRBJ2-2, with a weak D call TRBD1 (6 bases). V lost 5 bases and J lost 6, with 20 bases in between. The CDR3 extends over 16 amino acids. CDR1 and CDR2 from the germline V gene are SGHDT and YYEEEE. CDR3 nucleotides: TGTGCCAGCAGTTCGGGGCCTTACAGGGATCCCGGGGAGCTGTTTTTT. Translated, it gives CASSSGPYRDPGELFF.

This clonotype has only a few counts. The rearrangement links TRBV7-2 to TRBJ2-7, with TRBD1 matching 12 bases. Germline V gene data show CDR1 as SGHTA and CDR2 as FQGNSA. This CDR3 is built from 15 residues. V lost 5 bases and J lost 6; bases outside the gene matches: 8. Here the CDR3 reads CASSPTGTGGSEQYF. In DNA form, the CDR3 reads TGTGCCAGCAGCCCCACCGGGACAGGGGGCAGCGAGCAGTACTTC.

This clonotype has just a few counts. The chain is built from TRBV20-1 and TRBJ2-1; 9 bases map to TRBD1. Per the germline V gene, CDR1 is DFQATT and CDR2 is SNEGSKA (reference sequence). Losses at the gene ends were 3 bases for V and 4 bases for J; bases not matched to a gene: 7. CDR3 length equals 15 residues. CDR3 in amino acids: CSASARDRAYNEQFF. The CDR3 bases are TGCAGTGCTAGCGCCCGGGACAGGGCTTACAATGAGCAGTTCTTC.

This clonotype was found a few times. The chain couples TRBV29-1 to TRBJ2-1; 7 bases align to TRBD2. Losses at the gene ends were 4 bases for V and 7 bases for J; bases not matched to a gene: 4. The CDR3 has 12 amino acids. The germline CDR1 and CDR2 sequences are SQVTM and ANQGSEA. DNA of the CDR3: TGCAGCGTTGCCCGACTAGCTAATGAGCAGTTCTTC. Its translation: CSVARLANEQFF.

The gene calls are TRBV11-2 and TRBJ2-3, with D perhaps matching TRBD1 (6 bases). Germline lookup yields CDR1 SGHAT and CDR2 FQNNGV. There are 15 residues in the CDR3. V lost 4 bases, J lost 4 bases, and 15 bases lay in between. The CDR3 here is CASSSTGLAADTQYF. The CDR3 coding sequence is TGTGCCAGCAGCTCGACAGGTCTGGCGGCAGATACGCAGTATTTT.

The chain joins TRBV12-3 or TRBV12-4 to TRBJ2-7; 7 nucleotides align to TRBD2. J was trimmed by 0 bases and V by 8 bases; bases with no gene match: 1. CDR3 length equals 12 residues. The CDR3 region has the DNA TGTGCCAGCGGGACTAACTCCTACGAGCAGTACTTC. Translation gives CASGTNSYEQYF.

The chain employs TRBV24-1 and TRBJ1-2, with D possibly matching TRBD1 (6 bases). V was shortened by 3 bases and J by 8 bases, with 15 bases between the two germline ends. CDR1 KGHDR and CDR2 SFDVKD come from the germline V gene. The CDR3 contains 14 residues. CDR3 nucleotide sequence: TGTGCCACCAGTGATCCTGCGGGGGCACGGGGCTACACCTTC. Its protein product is CATSDPAGARGYTF.

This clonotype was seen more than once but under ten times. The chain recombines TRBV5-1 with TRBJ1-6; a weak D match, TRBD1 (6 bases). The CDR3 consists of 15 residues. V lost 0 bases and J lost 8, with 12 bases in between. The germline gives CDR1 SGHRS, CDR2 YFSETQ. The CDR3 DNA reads TGCGCCAGCAGCTTGGAGGGGGGAAGAGATTCACCCCTCCACTTT. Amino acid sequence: CASSLEGGRDSPLHF.

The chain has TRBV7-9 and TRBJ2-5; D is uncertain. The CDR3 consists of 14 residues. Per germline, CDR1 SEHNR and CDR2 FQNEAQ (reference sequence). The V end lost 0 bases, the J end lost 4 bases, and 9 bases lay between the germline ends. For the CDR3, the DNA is TGTGCCAGCAGCTTAGCTTCGGTCCGAGAGACCCAGTACTTC. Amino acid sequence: CASSLASVRETQYF.

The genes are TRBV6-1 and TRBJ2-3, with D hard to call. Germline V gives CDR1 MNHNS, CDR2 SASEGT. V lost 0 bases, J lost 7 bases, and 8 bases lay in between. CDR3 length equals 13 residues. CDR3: CASSEADGHTQYF. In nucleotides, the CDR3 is TGTGCCAGCAGTGAAGCGGACGGACATACGCAGTATTTT.